This TCR beta chain was documented in a study of beta chain features in type 1 diabetes. This clone appeared a few times. Its target is not known. Since all of the isolated RNA was reverse transcribed, expressed TCRB transcripts were what got sequenced. Profiled with immunoSEQ multiplex PCR; TCRdb holds only in-frame clones, not every one. The repertoire holds 600,000 to 700,000 clones, with around an eighth as singletons. The germline V gene has CDR1 MDHEN and CDR2 SYDVKM. V gave up 5 bases and J gave up 9 bases; unmatched junction bases: 4. CDR3 size: 14 residues. Broader study findings: More deletions and fewer insertions at VDJ junctions were seen in type 1 diabetes patients. Patients with Type 1 diabetes showed moderately but significantly shorter TCRB CDR3s in all four CD4+ subsets.

This TCR derives from a man aged 30 to 45 with type 1 diabetes. V and J are TRBV28 and TRBJ1-6, with 10 nucleotides matching TRBD1. Sample: naive CD4+ T cells from blood. CDR3 nucleotide sequence: TGTGCCAGCAGTCACGGACAGGGGGGTTCACCCCTCCACTTT. As protein: CASSHGQGGSPLHF.